This T cell receptor beta chain was sequenced for a study of shared clonotypes between healthy human individuals. Caucasian adults residing in Nashville, Tennessee made up all the donors. CD4+ cells underwent separation, giving CD45RA+ naive and CD45RA-negative memory subsets. After removal of 3 bases from V and 4 bases from J, the junction contained 9 bases not matched to a gene. CDR1 is SGHAT and CDR2 is FQNNGV in the germline V gene. The CDR3 runs to 16 residues. For every subset, genomic DNA was evenly distributed across several immunoSEQ plates. The authors loaded about 0.2 ug DNA, 25,000 to 30,000 T cell genomes, into sorted-subset replicate PCRs. The assay was immunoSEQ multiplex PCR, and TCRdb's table has in-frame clones only and misses some. The sample holds about 960,000 clones, around three quarters seen once.

The sequenced material came from memory CD4+ T cells sorted from blood. Subset reported: CD45RA-negative fraction. The clonotype originates from a man aged 18 to 35 in good health. The V and J genes are TRBV11-2 and TRBJ1-1; 9 bases align to TRBD1. The CDR3 nucleotides read TGTGCCAGCAGCTTTACAGGGGGCGGCTGGGGCACTGAAGCTTTCTTT. It codes for CASSFTGGGWGTEAFF. The variable domain in full, completed from reference TRBV11-2 and TRBJ1-1, reads EAGVAQSPRYKIIEKRQSVAFWCNPISGHATLYWYQQILGQGPKLLIQFQNNGVVDDSQLPKDRFSAERLKGVDSTLKIQPAKLEDSAVYLCASSFTGGGWGTEAFFGQGTRLTVV.